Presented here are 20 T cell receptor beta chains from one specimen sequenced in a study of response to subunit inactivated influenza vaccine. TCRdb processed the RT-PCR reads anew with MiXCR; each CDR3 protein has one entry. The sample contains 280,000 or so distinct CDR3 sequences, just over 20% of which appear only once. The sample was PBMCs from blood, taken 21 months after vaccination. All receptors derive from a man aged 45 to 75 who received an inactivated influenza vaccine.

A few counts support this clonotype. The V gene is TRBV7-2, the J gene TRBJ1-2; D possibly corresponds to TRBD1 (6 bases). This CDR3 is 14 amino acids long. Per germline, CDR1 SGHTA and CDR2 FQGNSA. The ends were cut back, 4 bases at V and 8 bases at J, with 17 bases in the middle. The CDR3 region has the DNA TGTGCCAGCAGCTCGGACAGTGCCAGTGGGGGCTACACCTTC. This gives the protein CASSSDSASGGYTF.

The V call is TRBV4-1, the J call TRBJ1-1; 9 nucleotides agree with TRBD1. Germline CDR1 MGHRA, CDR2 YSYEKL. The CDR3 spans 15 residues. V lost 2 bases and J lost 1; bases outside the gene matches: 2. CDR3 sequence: CASSQWDRANTEAFF. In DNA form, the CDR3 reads TGCGCCAGCAGCCAATGGGACAGGGCGAACACTGAAGCTTTCTTT.

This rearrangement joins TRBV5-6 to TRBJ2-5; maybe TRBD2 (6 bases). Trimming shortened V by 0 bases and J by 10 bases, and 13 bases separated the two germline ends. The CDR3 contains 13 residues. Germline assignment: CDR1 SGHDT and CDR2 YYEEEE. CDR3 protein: CASSLVGGADQYF. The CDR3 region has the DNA TGTGCCAGCAGCTTGGTCGGAGGGGCGGACCAGTACTTC.

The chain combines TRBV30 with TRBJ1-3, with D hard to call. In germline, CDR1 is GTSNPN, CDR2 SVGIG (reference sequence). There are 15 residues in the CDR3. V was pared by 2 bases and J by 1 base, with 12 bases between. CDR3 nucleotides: TGTGCCTGGAGTCCCCCGAACAGTTCTGGAAACACCATATATTTT. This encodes CAWSPPNSSGNTIYF.

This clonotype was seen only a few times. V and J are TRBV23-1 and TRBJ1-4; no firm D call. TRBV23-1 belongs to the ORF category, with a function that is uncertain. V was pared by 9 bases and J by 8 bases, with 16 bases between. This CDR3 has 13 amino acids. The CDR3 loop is CARLTMWVEKLFF. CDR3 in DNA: TGCGCCAGACTTACTATGTGGGTCGAAAAACTGTTTTTT.

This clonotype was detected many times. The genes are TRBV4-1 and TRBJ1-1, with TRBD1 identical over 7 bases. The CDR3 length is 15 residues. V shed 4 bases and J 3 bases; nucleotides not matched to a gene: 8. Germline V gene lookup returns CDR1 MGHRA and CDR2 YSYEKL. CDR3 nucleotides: TGCGCCAGCAGCCGAAAGAAAACAGGGGACACTGAAGCTTTCTTT. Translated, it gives CASSRKKTGDTEAFF.

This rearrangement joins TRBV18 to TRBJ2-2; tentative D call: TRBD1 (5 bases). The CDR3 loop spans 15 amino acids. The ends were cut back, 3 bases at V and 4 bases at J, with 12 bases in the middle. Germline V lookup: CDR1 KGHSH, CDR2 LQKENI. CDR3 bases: TGTGCCAGCTCACCCAAAGGACACATCACCGGGGAGCTGTTTTTT. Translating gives CASSPKGHITGELFF.

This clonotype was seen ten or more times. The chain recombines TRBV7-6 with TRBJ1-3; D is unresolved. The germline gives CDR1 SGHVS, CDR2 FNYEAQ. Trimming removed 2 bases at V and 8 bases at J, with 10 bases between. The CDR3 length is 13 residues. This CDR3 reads CASSLTVSDTIYF. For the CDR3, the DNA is TGTGCCAGCAGCTTAACGGTCTCGGACACCATATATTTT.

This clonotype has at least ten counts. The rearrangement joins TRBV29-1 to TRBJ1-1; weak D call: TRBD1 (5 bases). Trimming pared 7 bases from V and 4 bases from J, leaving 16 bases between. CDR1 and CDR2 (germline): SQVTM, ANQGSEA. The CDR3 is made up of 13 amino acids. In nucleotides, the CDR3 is TGCAGCGCCCCAGAGGGGCAGGCCACTGAAGCTTTCTTT. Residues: CSAPEGQATEAFF.

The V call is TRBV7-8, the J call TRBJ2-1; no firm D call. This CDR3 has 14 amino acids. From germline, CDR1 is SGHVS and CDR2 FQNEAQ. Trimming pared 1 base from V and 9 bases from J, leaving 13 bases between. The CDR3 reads CASSLGGSTREQFF. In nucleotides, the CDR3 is TGTGCCAGCAGCTTAGGAGGCAGCACGCGTGAGCAGTTCTTC.

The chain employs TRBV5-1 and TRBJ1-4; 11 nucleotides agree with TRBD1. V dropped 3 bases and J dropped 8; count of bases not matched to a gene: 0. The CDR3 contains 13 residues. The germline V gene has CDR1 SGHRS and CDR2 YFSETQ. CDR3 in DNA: TGCGCCAGCAGCTGGGACAGGGGGGAAAAACTGTTTTTT. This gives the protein CASSWDRGEKLFF.

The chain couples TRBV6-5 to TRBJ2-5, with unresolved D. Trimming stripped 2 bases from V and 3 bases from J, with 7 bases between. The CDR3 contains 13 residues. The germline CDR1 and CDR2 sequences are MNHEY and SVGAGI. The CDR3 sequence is CASSYVPKETQYF. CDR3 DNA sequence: TGTGCCAGCAGTTACGTCCCCAAAGAGACCCAGTACTTC.

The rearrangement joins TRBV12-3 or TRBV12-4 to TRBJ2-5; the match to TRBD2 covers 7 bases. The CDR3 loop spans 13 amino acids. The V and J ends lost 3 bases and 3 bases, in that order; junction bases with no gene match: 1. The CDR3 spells CASSFAGEETQYF. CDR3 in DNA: TGTGCCAGCAGTTTTGCGGGAGAAGAGACCCAGTACTTC.

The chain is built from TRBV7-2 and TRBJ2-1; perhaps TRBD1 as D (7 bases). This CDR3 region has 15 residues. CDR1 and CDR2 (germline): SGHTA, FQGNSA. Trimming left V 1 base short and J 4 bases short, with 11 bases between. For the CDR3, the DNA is TGTGCCAGCAGCTTAGTGGCAGGGGGGTACAATGAGCAGTTCTTC. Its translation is CASSLVAGGYNEQFF.

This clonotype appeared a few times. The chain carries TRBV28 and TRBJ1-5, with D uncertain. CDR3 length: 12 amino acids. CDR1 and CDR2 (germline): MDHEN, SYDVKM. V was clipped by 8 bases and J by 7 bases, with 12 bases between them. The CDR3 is CASGRGGQPQHF. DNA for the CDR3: TGTGCCAGCGGTCGGGGAGGACAGCCCCAGCATTTT. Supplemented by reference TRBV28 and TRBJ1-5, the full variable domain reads DVKVTQSSRYLVKRTGEKVFLECVQDMDHENMFWYRQDPGLGLRLIYFSYDVKMKEKGDIPEGYSVSREKKERFSLILESASTNQTSMYLCASGRGGQPQHFGDGTRLSIL.

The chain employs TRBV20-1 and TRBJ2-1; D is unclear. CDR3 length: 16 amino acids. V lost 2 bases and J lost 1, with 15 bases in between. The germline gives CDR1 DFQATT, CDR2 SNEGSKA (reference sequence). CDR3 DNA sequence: TGCAGTGCTAGATCCCGGACGAGTGTGTCCTACAATGAGCAGTTCTTC. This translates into CSARSRTSVSYNEQFF.

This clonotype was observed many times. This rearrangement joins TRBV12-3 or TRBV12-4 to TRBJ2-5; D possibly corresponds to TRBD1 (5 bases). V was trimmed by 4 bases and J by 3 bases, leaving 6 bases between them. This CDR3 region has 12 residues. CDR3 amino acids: CASSSGKETQYF. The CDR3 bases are TGTGCCAGCAGTTCAGGGAAAGAGACCCAGTACTTC.

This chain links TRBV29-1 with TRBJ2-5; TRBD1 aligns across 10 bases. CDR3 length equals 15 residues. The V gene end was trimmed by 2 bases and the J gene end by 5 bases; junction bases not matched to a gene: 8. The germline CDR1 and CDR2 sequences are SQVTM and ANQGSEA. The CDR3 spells CSVELRGQGPETQYF. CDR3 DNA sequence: TGCAGCGTTGAATTGCGGGGACAGGGGCCGGAGACCCAGTACTTC.

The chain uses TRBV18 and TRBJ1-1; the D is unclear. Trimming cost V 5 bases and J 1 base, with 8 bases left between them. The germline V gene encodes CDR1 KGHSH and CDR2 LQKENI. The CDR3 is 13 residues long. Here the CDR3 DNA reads TGTGCCAGCTCAGAAGATCCGAACACTGAAGCTTTCTTT. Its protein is CASSEDPNTEAFF.

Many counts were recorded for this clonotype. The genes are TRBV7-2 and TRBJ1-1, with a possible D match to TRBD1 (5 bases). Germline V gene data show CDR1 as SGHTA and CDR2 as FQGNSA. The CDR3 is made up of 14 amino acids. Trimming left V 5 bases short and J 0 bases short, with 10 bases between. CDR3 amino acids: CASSRTTMNTEAFF. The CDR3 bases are TGTGCCAGCAGCCGGACAACCATGAACACTGAAGCTTTCTTT.